This is a list of T cell receptor beta chains from one sample in a study of blood T cell repertoires in COVID-19. The protocol was immunoSEQ multiplex PCR, while the TCRdb copy is restricted to in-frame clones and leaves out a portion. The data contain around 220,000 clones, approximately 86% of them singletons. Input material: PBMCs or T cells enriched from blood (not recorded which). The receptors were gathered from a woman aged 30 to 39 with acute COVID-19. Each CDR3 is given with its conserved first and last residue. A D gene is named only where the DNA matches it firmly. Clone size, where shown, is once, few, many, or a class for clones that have expanded.

clone_size	d_call	v_call	j_call	cdr3_aa	cdr3_nt
.	TRBD2	TRBV11-2	TRBJ2-3	CASSLSGLAGGGYF	TGTGCCAGCAGCCTTTCGGGACTAGCGGGGGGTGGATATTTT
.	.	TRBV5-3	TRBJ2-7	CARSPDSLARLRYEQYF	TGTGCCAGAAGCCCCGATTCTTTAGCGCGCCTTCGCTACGAGCAGTACTTC
.	.	TRBV7-8	TRBJ2-3	CASSPTGRGWDTQYF	TGTGCCAGCAGCCCAACGGGGCGGGGATGGGATACGCAGTATTTT
.	TRBD1	TRBV7-6	TRBJ2-1	CASSQTGVYNEQFF	TGTGCCAGCAGCCAAACAGGGGTTTACAATGAGCAGTTCTTC
few	TRBD2	TRBV5-1	TRBJ2-2	CASSPEAGAVGELFF	TGCGCCAGCTCACCGGAGGCGGGAGCGGTCGGGGAGCTGTTTTTT
.	TRBD1	TRBV5-1	TRBJ2-7	CASSRETGPYEQYF	TGCGCCAGCAGTCGTGAGACAGGGCCCTACGAGCAGTACTTC
.	.	TRBV10-3	TRBJ1-5	CAISDPSGGTGQPQHF	TGTGCCATCAGTGACCCATCTGGTGGCACAGGTCAGCCCCAGCATTTT
.	.	TRBV7-6	TRBJ2-7	CASSQRTGQGSYEQYF	TGTGCCAGCAGCCAAAGGACGGGCCAGGGCTCCTACGAGCAGTACTTC
.	.	TRBV5-4	TRBJ1-1	CASSLGRRTENTEAFF	TGTGCCAGCAGCTTGGGGAGACGGACAGAGAACACTGAAGCTTTCTTT
.	TRBD2	TRBV7-9	TRBJ2-2	CASTNSGGTMHTGELFF	TGTGCCAGCACCAACTCCGGGGGGACCATGCACACCGGGGAGCTGTTTTTT
.	.	TRBV3-1/TRBV3-2	TRBJ1-2	CASSQETAHYGYTF	TGTGCCAGCAGCCAAGAAACAGCCCACTATGGCTACACCTTC
.	.	TRBV18	TRBJ2-6	CASSPPAPANVLTF	TGTGCCAGCTCACCACCGGCACCCGCCAACGTCCTGACTTTC
.	TRBD2	TRBV19	TRBJ2-1	CASSILAGDNNEQFF	TGTGCCAGTAGTATATTAGCGGGAGATAATAATGAGCAGTTCTTC
.	.	TRBV3-1/TRBV3-2	TRBJ2-1	CASSQDRMGGGLNEQFF	TGTGCCAGCAGCCAAGATCGGATGGGGGGGGGCCTCAATGAGCAGTTCTTC
.	TRBD1	TRBV9	TRBJ2-6	CASTRQGHTRNSGANVLTF	TGTGCCAGCACGCGACAGGGGCATACTCGTAACTCCGGGGCCAACGTCCTGACTTTC
once	TRBD1	TRBV14	TRBJ1-3	CASSQRTGGSGNTIYF	TGTGCCAGCAGCCAGCGAACAGGGGGCTCTGGAAACACCATATATTTT
.	TRBD1	TRBV6-4	TRBJ2-7	CASRMADGQGTYEQYF	TGTGCCAGCAGAATGGCGGACGGACAGGGAACCTACGAGCAGTACTTC
.	.	TRBV6-6	TRBJ1-1	CASSTTGFTEAFF	TGTGCCAGCAGTACTACAGGGTTCACTGAAGCTTTCTTT
.	TRBD1	TRBV24-1	TRBJ2-1	CATSDPQGAEQFF	TGTGCCACCAGTGACCCACAGGGGGCTGAGCAGTTCTTC
.	TRBD1	TRBV11-2	TRBJ1-5	CASSLDTGGYQPQHF	TGTGCCAGCAGCTTAGATACAGGGGGATATCAGCCCCAGCATTTT
.	TRBD1	TRBV5-1	TRBJ2-7	CASSGGTGGRYEQYF	TGCGCCAGCAGCGGAGGGACAGGGGGTAGGTACGAGCAGTACTTC
.	TRBD2	TRBV6-5	TRBJ2-3	CASSTSGRPDTQYF	TGTGCCAGCAGTACTAGCGGGAGGCCAGATACGCAGTATTTT
.	.	TRBV30	TRBJ1-6	CAWRDWGRGVNSPLHF	TGTGCCTGGAGAGACTGGGGGAGGGGTGTAAATTCACCCCTCCACTTT
.	.	TRBV7-9	TRBJ1-5	CASAYSNQPQHF	TGTGCCAGCGCCTATAGCAATCAGCCCCAGCATTTT
.	.	TRBV5-1	TRBJ2-1	CASRPGQSSYNEQFF	TGCGCCAGCAGACCAGGACAGAGCTCCTACAATGAGCAGTTCTTC
.	TRBD2	TRBV20-1	TRBJ2-1	CSASPGGPGNEQFF	TGCAGTGCTAGTCCGGGGGGGCCGGGCAATGAGCAGTTCTTC
.	.	TRBV4-2	TRBJ2-3	CASSHPPGAGSTDTQYF	TGTGCCAGCAGCCATCCCCCAGGCGCGGGGTCAACAGATACGCAGTATTTT
.	.	TRBV11-2	TRBJ2-5	CASSPTGTITWTQYF	TGTGCCAGCAGCCCAACGGGAACAATCACGTGGACCCAGTACTTC
.	TRBD1	TRBV9	TRBJ2-1	CASSARDRGHEQFF	TGTGCCAGCAGCGCCCGGGACAGGGGCCATGAGCAGTTCTTC
.	.	TRBV18	TRBJ1-2	CASSPNRKGNGYTF	TGTGCCAGCTCACCAAACAGGAAGGGAAATGGCTACACCTTC
.	TRBD1	TRBV19	TRBJ2-7	CASRKAGGLNEQYF	TGTGCCAGCAGAAAGGCAGGGGGCCTTAACGAGCAGTACTTC
once	.	TRBV4-3	TRBJ2-2	CASSQEDSTGELFF	TGCGCCAGCAGCCAAGAAGATAGCACCGGGGAGCTGTTTTTT